This entry describes one T cell receptor (beta chain). These data belong to a study of T cells in Graves' hyperthyroidism and ophthalmopathy. As for the study in general: Peripheral blood specimens were obtained at initial diagnosis, prior to any treatment.

Germline V lookup: CDR1 SGHDT, CDR2 YYEEEE. This CDR3 has 16 residues. The germline V and J ends were trimmed by 0 bases and 7 bases, with 17 bases remaining between them. Authors of the study amplified TCR beta CDR3 regions from RNA transcripts. TCR CDR3 regions were first amplified by RT-PCR with HTBI primers. TCRdb recomputed calls from the multiplex PCR reads with MiXCR, one row per CDR3 protein. The sample records more than 350,000 distinct CDR3 sequences, 14% to 15% being singletons. Specimen: blood. This chain connects TRBV5-6 to TRBJ2-1; D might be TRBD1 or TRBD2, each matching 5 bases. The receptor comes from a woman under 40 with Graves' hyperthyroidism. The CDR3: CASSLGQRLLGNEQFF. Here the CDR3 DNA reads TGTGCCAGCAGCTTGGGACAGCGGTTACTGGGGAATGAGCAGTTCTTC.